This T cell receptor beta chain is drawn from a study of T cells after somatic rescue of genetic block. Clones were read by immunoSEQ multiplex PCR, and TCRdb kept only the in-frame ones, dropping some. The sample holds about 67,000 clones, about 91% seen once. The germline V and J ends were trimmed by 0 bases and 7 bases, with 10 bases remaining between them. The CDR3 is made up of 13 amino acids. Germline-derived CDR1 and CDR2 are SGHKS and YYEKEE (reference sequence). This chain joins TRBV5-5 and TRBJ2-5, with D unclear. The TCR originated in a man aged 35 to 55. Material: peripheral blood mononuclear cells (PBMCs). CDR3 DNA sequence: TGTGCCAGCAGCTTGGCTGCGGATGGGACCCAGTACTTC. This encodes CASSLAADGTQYF. Drawing the rest from reference TRBV5-5 and TRBJ2-5, the complete variable domain is DAGVTQSPTHLIKTRGQQVTLRCSPISGHKSVSWYQQVLGQGPQFIFQYYEKEERGRGNFPDRFSARQFPNYSSELNVNALLLGDSALYLCASSLAADGTQYFGPGTRLLVL.